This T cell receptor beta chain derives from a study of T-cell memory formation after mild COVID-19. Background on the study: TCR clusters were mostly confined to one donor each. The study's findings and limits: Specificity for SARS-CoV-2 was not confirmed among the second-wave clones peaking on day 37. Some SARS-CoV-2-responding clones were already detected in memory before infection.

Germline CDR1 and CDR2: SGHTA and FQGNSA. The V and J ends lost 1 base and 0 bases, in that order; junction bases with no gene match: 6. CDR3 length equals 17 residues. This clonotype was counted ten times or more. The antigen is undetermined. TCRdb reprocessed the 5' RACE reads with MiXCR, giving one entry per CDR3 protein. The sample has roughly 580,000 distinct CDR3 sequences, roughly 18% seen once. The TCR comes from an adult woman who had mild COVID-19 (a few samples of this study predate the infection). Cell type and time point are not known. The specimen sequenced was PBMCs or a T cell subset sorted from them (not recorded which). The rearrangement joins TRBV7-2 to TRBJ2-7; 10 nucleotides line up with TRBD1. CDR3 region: CASSLGTGGFSSYEQYF. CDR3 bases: TGTGCCAGCAGCTTAGGGACAGGGGGTTTTTCCTCCTACGAGCAGTACTTC.